This T cell receptor (beta chain) was recorded in a study of PD-1 blockade in classical Hodgkin lymphoma. Each and every patient relapsed after autologous stem cell transplantation, and patients got differing brentuximab vedotin exposure. Some clones are missing from TCRdb's copy, which holds only in-frame ones; the method was immunoSEQ multiplex PCR. Of more than 11,000 clones in the sample, more than 65% are singletons; the top ten hold roughly a quarter. CDR1 MNHNS and CDR2 SASEGT come from the germline V gene. The CDR3 has 14 residues. The specimen was peripheral blood mononuclear cells (PBMCs), collected at baseline. The chain combines TRBV6-1 with TRBJ2-5; TRBD1 agrees at 7 bases. The end of the DNA aligns better with TRBJ2-7, so the J call may be wrong. The sequence derives from a human donor with classical Hodgkin lymphoma. The CDR3 reads CASSEGDSSYEQYF. CDR3 coding DNA: TGTGCCAGCAGTGAAGGGGACAGCTCCTACGAGCAGTACTTC.